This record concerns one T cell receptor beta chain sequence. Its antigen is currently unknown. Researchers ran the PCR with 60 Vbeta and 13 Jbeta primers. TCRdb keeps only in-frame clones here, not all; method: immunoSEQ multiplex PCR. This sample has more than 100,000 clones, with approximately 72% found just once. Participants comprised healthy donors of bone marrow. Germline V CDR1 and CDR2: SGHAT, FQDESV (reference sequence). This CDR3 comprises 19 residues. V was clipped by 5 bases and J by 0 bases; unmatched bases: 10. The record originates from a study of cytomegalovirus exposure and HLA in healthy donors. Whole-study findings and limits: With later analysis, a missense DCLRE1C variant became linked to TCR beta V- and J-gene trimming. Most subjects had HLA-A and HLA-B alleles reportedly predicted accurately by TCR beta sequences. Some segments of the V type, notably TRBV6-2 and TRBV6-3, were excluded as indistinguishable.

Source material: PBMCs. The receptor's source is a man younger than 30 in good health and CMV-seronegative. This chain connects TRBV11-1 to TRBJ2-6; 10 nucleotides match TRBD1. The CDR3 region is CASSKGLTGGASGANVLTF. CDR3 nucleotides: TGTGCCAGCAGCAAGGGCCTGACAGGGGGCGCCTCTGGGGCCAACGTCCTGACTTTC. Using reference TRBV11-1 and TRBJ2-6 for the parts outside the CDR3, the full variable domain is EAEVAQSPRYKITEKSQAVAFWCDPISGHATLYWYRQILGQGPELLVQFQDESVVDDSQLPKDRFSAERLKGVDSTLKIQPAELGDSAMYLCASSKGLTGGASGANVLTFGAGSRLTVL.